The 6 T cell receptor beta chains given below trace back to one sample, sequenced in a study of spatial heterogeneity in lung cancer. One entry per CDR3 protein, called by TCRdb with MiXCR from the 5' RACE reads. The table has more than 40,000 distinct CDR3 sequences, 20% to 25% seen once. Time point defined: blood at routine non-recurrence follow-up after resection. The sample was PBMCs, taken at follow-up. The receptors here all came from a female donor with early-stage non-small cell lung cancer.

In its sample, this clonotype was seen a few times. V is TRBV6-1 and J is TRBJ2-4; 11 positions match TRBD1. There are 13 residues in the CDR3. The V gene's germline CDR1 is MNHNS and CDR2 SASEGT. V gave up 6 bases and J gave up 10 bases; unmatched junction bases: 5. For the CDR3, the DNA is TGTGCCAGCAGAAGTTGGGACAGGGGGATTCAGTACTTC. This codes for CASRSWDRGIQYF.

The sample holds many counts of this clonotype. The J gene is TRBJ2-3, the V gene TRBV29-1; a possible D gene is TRBD2 (6 bases). With 4 bases removed from V and 6 bases from J, the gap between germline ends came to 11 bases. The CDR3 covers 12 residues. CDR1 is SQVTM and CDR2 is ANQGSEA in the germline V gene. Written as DNA, the CDR3 is TGCAGCGTTGTGGAAGGGAGGGATACGCAGTATTTT. Amino acid sequence: CSVVEGRDTQYF.

This clonotype has at least ten counts. The chain combines TRBV7-9 with TRBJ2-2; the D gene is possibly TRBD1 (5 bases). The CDR3 extends over 18 amino acids. Germline lookup yields CDR1 SEHNR and CDR2 FQNEAQ (reference sequence). The V end lost 3 bases, the J end lost 5 bases, and 22 bases lay between the germline ends. The CDR3 DNA reads TGTGCCAGCAGCTTTTTAGGCGCCCGAGTAAGGGGTACCGGGGAGCTGTTTTTT. It specifies CASSFLGARVRGTGELFF.

J is TRBJ2-2 and V is TRBV3-1, with 11 bases that match TRBD2. The CDR3 extends over 17 amino acids. Germline CDR1 is LGHDT and CDR2 is YNNKEL (reference sequence). J gave up 6 bases and V 5 bases, and 11 bases lay outside the gene matches. CDR3: CASSSQTSGSYSGELFF. CDR3 sequence (DNA): TGTGCCAGCAGCTCCCAAACTAGCGGGAGTTACTCCGGGGAGCTGTTTTTT.

This clonotype came up many times. This chain joins TRBV10-2 and TRBJ2-2; the D is unclear. The CDR3 length is 12 residues. V was cut by 2 bases and J by 6 bases, with 4 bases left in between. From germline, CDR1 is WSHSY and CDR2 SAAADI. The CDR3 loop reads CASSEGPGELFF. DNA of the CDR3: TGCGCCAGCAGTGAGGGCCCCGGGGAGCTGTTTTTT.

This clonotype was seen a handful of times. The V and J genes are TRBV19 and TRBJ2-1, with TRBD2 matching over 8 bases. The germline V gene has CDR1 LNHDA and CDR2 SQIVND (reference sequence). The ends lost 3 bases at V and 6 bases at J; junction bases unmatched: 7. The CDR3 spans 15 residues. The CDR3 coding sequence is TGTGCCAGTAGTATGACCGGGAGGGCCACCAATGAGCAGTTCTTC. It codes for CASSMTGRATNEQFF.